A selection of T cell receptor beta chains follows, all from one sample in a study of CD8 T cells in Susac syndrome. TCRdb re-called the immunoSEQ multiplex PCR reads through MiXCR, storing one row per CDR3 protein. The sample consists of 150,000 to 180,000 distinct CDR3 sequences, 90% to 95% of them appearing once. The sequenced sample consisted of CD4+ T cells from PBMCs. Every receptor here comes from a human donor with Susac syndrome. Both conserved end residues are part of each CDR3. A D gene is named only where the DNA matches it firmly.

>TRBJ1-1|NA|TRBV6-5
TGTGCCAGCATCCCCGGGGGCGGGATGACTGAAGCTTTCTTT
CASIPGGGMTEAFF
>TRBJ2-3|NA|TRBV4-1
TGCGCCAGCAGCCAAGACGCGAGCACAGATACGCAGTATTTT
CASSQDASTDTQYF
>TRBJ2-3|NA|TRBV11-2
TGTGCCAGCTCGCCGGCCCGCACAGATACGCAGTATTTT
CASSPARTDTQYF
>TRBJ1-3|NA|TRBV20-1
TGCAGTGCTAGAGTGACGGGCGGAAACACCATATATTTT
CSARVTGGNTIYF
>TRBJ2-5|TRBD1|TRBV3-1
TGTGCCAGCAGCCCCTACAGGGGCCAAGAGACCCAGTACTTC
CASSPYRGQETQYF
>TRBJ2-6|NA|TRBV5-1
TGCGCCAGCAGAATCGTCGGCAGGGGTATTATCAGCTCTGGGGCCAACGTCCTGACTTTC
CASRIVGRGIISSGANVLTF
>TRBJ1-6|NA|TRBV5-1
TGCGCCAGCAGCTACGACACCCAGGGTTCACCCCTCCACTTT
CASSYDTQGSPLHF
>TRBJ2-3|NA|TRBV20-1
TGCAGTGCTAGAGGTGTAGCAGATACGCAGTATTTT
CSARGVADTQYF
>TRBJ2-7|NA|TRBV12-3/TRBV12-4
TGTGCCAGCAGTAACCCTACGGGGGCCCGCTACGAGCAGTACTTC
CASSNPTGARYEQYF
>TRBJ2-1|NA|TRBV19
TGTGCCAGTAGTTCCGGCAATGAGCAGTTCTTC
CASSSGNEQFF